This TCR beta chain is from a study of T cell repertoires in cytomegalovirus infection. Study details: Public TCR beta signatures were indicative of both CMV infection and a matching HLA type.

This clonotype showed up many times. Its cognate antigen is unknown. Study-level points and caveats: The response measured ex vivo was dominated by TCR beta clonotypes (HLA-C-restricted and CMV-specific). Cumulative frequency (of public TCR beta family members) identified carriers of CMV plus the relevant HLA.

Trimming removed 4 bases at V and 2 bases at J, with 11 bases between. There are 14 residues in the CDR3. Per the germline V gene, CDR1 is SGHNT and CDR2 is YYREEE (reference sequence). TCRdb reprocessed the reads via MiXCR and lists one record per CDR3 protein. The sample gives about 300,000 distinct CDR3 sequences, about 9.1% of which show up once; 2.5% is in the top ten. The sequence came from a human donor in good health (CMV status not recorded). Some clones in this sample may be carry-over from other donors' samples. Sequencing was done on a sample of PBMCs. The V gene is TRBV5-4, the J gene TRBJ2-3; TRBD2 might be the D (5 bases). Written as DNA, the CDR3 is TGTGCCAGCAGCGCAGCGGTGAACACAGATACGCAGTATTTT. Its protein is CASSAAVNTDTQYF.